Listed below are T cell receptor beta chains from one sample, sequenced in a study of shared clonotypes between healthy human individuals. The repertoire was sequenced with immunoSEQ multiplex PCR; TCRdb's copy has only in-frame clones and lacks some. In the table there are about 1.1 million clones, roughly 74% of which are singletons. Sequencing input: memory CD4+ T cells from PBMCs. The receptors shown here come from a man aged 18 to 30 in good health. Some clones in this sample may be carry-over from other donors' samples. Each CDR3 is given with its conserved first and last residue. Each record gives: clone size, CDR3 length, D gene, V gene, J gene, CDR3 protein, CDR3 DNA. A D gene is named only where the DNA matches it firmly. The size of a clone is reported for some rows only, either as once, few or many, or as a class for expanded clones.

-	15	TRBD1	TRBV28	TRBJ1-3	CASSLPGQGVDTIYF	TGTGCCAGCAGTCTCCCCGGACAGGGAGTTGACACCATATATTTT
-	13	TRBD1	TRBV2	TRBJ2-5	CASIGDRAETQYF	TGTGCCAGCATTGGGGACAGGGCGGAGACCCAGTACTTC
-	16	TRBD2	TRBV7-2	TRBJ2-7	CASSRGLANIIYEQYF	TGTGCCAGCAGCCGAGGACTAGCCAACATAATCTACGAGCAGTACTTC
-	15	TRBD1	TRBV2	TRBJ1-5	CASCSDRAGGQPQHF	TGTGCCAGCTGCTCGGACAGGGCTGGGGGTCAGCCCCAGCATTTT
-	15	TRBD1	TRBV14	TRBJ1-1	CASSHGQGATGQAFF	TGTGCCAGCAGCCATGGGCAGGGGGCAACCGGGCAAGCTTTCTTT
few	17	-	TRBV4-3	TRBJ1-1	CASSQEPGSLMNTEAFF	TGCGCCAGCAGCCAAGAGCCAGGATCCCTAATGAACACTGAAGCTTTCTTT
-	15	TRBD2	TRBV5-1	TRBJ2-1	CASSLEAGELGEQFF	TGCGCCAGCAGCTTGGAGGCGGGAGAATTGGGTGAGCAGTTCTTC
-	15	TRBD1	TRBV15	TRBJ2-4	CATSRRQGVGDIQYF	TGTGCCACCAGCCGCCGACAGGGGGTGGGGGACATTCAGTACTTC
-	14	TRBD1	TRBV6-1	TRBJ2-1	CASSDRAQYNEQFF	TGTGCCAGCTCGGACAGGGCCCAATACAATGAGCAGTTCTTC
-	14	-	TRBV6-5	TRBJ1-5	CASSYRKDHWPQHF	TGTGCCAGCAGTTACCGGAAGGACCATTGGCCCCAGCATTTT
-	16	-	TRBV9	TRBJ1-4	CASSPNPQAGFEKLFF	TGTGCCAGCAGCCCCAACCCCCAGGCGGGGTTTGAAAAACTGTTTTTT
once	12	TRBD1	TRBV25-1	TRBJ2-5	CASSNRGETQYF	TGTGCCAGCAGCAACAGGGGAGAGACCCAGTACTTC
-	13	-	TRBV18	TRBJ1-1	CASAEAGSTEAFF	TGTGCCTCTGCAGAGGCTGGAAGCACTGAAGCTTTCTTT
many	14	-	TRBV27	TRBJ2-2	CASSLNWANGELFF	TGTGCCAGCAGTTTAAATTGGGCGAACGGGGAGCTGTTTTTT
-	15	TRBD1	TRBV4-1	TRBJ1-2	CASSQNRDRGYGYTF	TGCGCCAGCAGCCAAAACCGGGACAGGGGATACGGCTACACCTTC
-	14	TRBD1	TRBV28	TRBJ1-4	CASRSSGGLGKLFF	TGTGCCAGCAGATCTTCAGGGGGTTTGGGAAAACTGTTTTTT
-	15	-	TRBV9	TRBJ2-1	CASSLGSNSYNEQFF	TGTGCCAGCAGCCTGGGGAGTAACTCCTACAATGAGCAGTTCTTC
-	15	-	TRBV9	TRBJ2-1	CASSVQGLVVNEQFF	TGTGCCAGCAGCGTACAAGGGCTTGTGGTCAATGAGCAGTTCTTC
few	13	-	TRBV11-1	TRBJ1-5	CASSSSTASTQHF	TGTGCCAGCAGCTCATCGACGGCGTCAACCCAGCATTTT
-	14	-	TRBV4-3	TRBJ2-2	CASSQRSQYGELFF	TGCGCCAGCAGCCAAAGATCTCAGTACGGGGAGCTGTTTTTT
-	12	-	TRBV7-9	TRBJ1-2	CASSLVDYGYTF	TGTGCCAGCAGCTTGGTTGACTATGGCTACACCTTC
-	15	-	TRBV27	TRBJ2-5	CASSLSERDRETQYF	TGTGCCAGCAGTTTATCGGAGAGAGATCGGGAGACCCAGTACTTC
-	14	-	TRBV6-1	TRBJ2-7	CASQKAQGGSEQYF	TGTGCCAGCCAAAAGGCACAGGGTGGATCCGAGCAGTACTTC
once	13	TRBD1	TRBV4-1	TRBJ2-7	CASSRTGIYEQYF	TGCGCCAGCAGCCGGACAGGGATCTACGAGCAGTACTTC